Listed here is a single T cell receptor (beta chain). The junction departs from germline at one end; a sequencing error may be responsible. These data are taken from a study of blood T cell repertoires in COVID-19. Study-level information: The analysed material was cDNA or gDNA that came from T cells, B-cell-depleted T cells, or PBMCs.

Assay: immunoSEQ multiplex PCR; the TCRdb copy retains only in-frame clones and omits some. The sample gives more than 95,000 clones, roughly four fifths of which show up once; about 5% is in the top ten. Germline loops: CDR1 SGHNT, CDR2 YYREEE (reference sequence). The CDR3 is 15 amino acids. The TCR sequence derives from a man in his fifties or sixties with acute or convalescent COVID-19. V usage is TRBV5-4 and J usage is TRBJ1-2, with 9 bases aligning to TRBD1. Sequencing was done on a sample of peripheral blood. The CDR3 loop is CASSPRTGEGYGHTF. CDR3 in DNA: TGTGCCAGCAGCCCACGGACAGGGGAAGGCTATGGCCACACCTTC.